The 9 T cell receptor beta chains below all came from one sample that was sequenced in a study of early T cells in non-severe SARS-CoV-2 infection (dated by TCRdb to about 2021). Library preparation was by 5' RACE. The listed sequencing device is NextSeq 500. Through fastp at Q25 and MiXCR, TCRdb rebuilt clones from the public reads, retaining in-frame beta chains. Every CDR3 protein is listed once, alongside the most common genes and DNA of its rows. The sample table shows approximately 81,000 distinct CDR3 sequences, and over 12% are seen once. 3% of the sample is taken by the ten largest. Source material: whole blood. Receptors originate from an adult who was a healthcare worker with PCR-confirmed SARS-CoV-2 infection or an uninfected control (not recorded which).

The table lists this clonotype with many counts. The rearrangement uses TRBV7-9 and TRBJ2-2; TRBD1 is a possible D gene (6 bases). The CDR3 has 16 residues. Trimming took off 1 base at V and 2 bases at J, with 11 bases between the two ends. CDR1 SEHNR and CDR2 FQNEAQ come from the germline V gene (reference sequence). In nucleotides, the CDR3 is TGTGCCAGCAGCTTAGGGGGACAACTCAACACCGGGGAGCTGTTTTTT. Its translation: CASSLGGQLNTGELFF.

This clonotype was picked up many times. V is TRBV20-1 and J is TRBJ1-1; 7 bases align to TRBD1. Germline trimming cut 0 bases from V and 3 bases from J; bases unmatched to any gene: 4. The CDR3 has 14 residues. Germline values: CDR1 DFQATT, CDR2 SNEGSKA (reference sequence). The DNA for the CDR3 is TGCAGTGCTAGAGATAACAGGGGCCACACTGAAGCTTTCTTT. Amino acids: CSARDNRGHTEAFF.

This clonotype occurred a few times. CDR3 sequence: CSVEEGSYEQYF. The CDR3 DNA reads TGCAGCGTTGAAGAGGGTTCCTACGAGCAGTACTTC. The chain is built from TRBV29-1 and TRBJ2-7, with D unresolved. Germline loops: CDR1 SQVTM, CDR2 ANQGSEA. The V end was cut by 0 bases, the J end by 1 base, with 4 bases between. The CDR3 is 12 residues long.

This clonotype has more than one count but fewer than ten. This chain links TRBV7-2 with TRBJ1-3, with D possibly TRBD1 on 5 matching bases. V shed 4 bases and J shed 3 bases, with 13 bases lying between them. Germline values: CDR1 SGHTA, CDR2 FQGNSA. The CDR3 spans 15 residues. The CDR3 DNA follows: TGTGCCAGCAGCTCCTACTGGGGGTTTGGAAACACCATATATTTT. Protein: CASSSYWGFGNTIYF.

The CDR3 DNA sequence: TGTGCCAGCAGCTCCGCGGTGGAGCCCGGGGAGCTGTTTTTT. Its translation is CASSSAVEPGELFF. This rearrangement joins TRBV7-8 to TRBJ2-2; D unclear. The CDR3 sequence is 14 residues long. Trimming took off 4 bases at V and 6 bases at J, with 12 bases between the two ends. Germline V CDR1 and CDR2: SGHVS, FQNEAQ. Full variable domain (remainder filled in from reference TRBV7-8 and TRBJ2-2): GAGVSQSPRYKVAKRGQDVALRCDPISGHVSLFWYQQALGQGPEFLTYFQNEAQLDKSGLPSDRFFAERPEGSVSTLKIQRTQQEDSAVYLCASSSAVEPGELFFGEGSRLTVL.

This clonotype was counted once. This chain connects TRBV21-1 to TRBJ2-7; the table's D gene call, TRBD1, was not cross checked with the DNA. TRBV21-1 is a pseudogene locus. The CDR3 consists of 16 residues. The CDR3 nucleotides read TGTGCCAGCAGCAGGCCCTTGGGGGGCACAACCTACGAGCAGTACTTC. As protein: CASSRPLGGTTYEQYF.

The chain uses TRBV29-1 and TRBJ2-1, with 12 bases aligning to TRBD2. V gave up 5 bases and J gave up 7 bases; unmatched junction bases: 3. The CDR3 consists of 13 residues. Germline CDR1 reads SQVTM; CDR2 reads ANQGSEA. Written as DNA, the CDR3 is TGCAGCGTTCGGACTAGCGGGAAAAATGAGCAGTTCTTC. Its protein product is CSVRTSGKNEQFF.

There are a few counts of this clonotype. This chain links TRBV19 with TRBJ1-5, with D tentatively TRBD1 (5 bases). The CDR3 sequence is 17 residues long. Germline CDR1 LNHDA, CDR2 SQIVND (reference sequence). V shed 7 bases and J shed 7 bases, with 26 bases lying between them. The CDR3 DNA reads as TGTGCCAGTATCAGAGACAGCCACAGTCAGCTTTTCCAGCCCCAGCATTTT. Its translation is CASIRDSHSQLFQPQHF.

In its sample, this clonotype was seen many times. The V call is TRBV7-9, the J call TRBJ2-7; the D gene is possibly TRBD1 (6 bases). CDR3 length: 16 residues. Germline CDR1 is SEHNR and CDR2 is FQNEAQ (reference sequence). Trimming left V 2 bases short and J 5 bases short, with 19 bases between. CDR3 bases: TGTGCCAGCAGCTTACCAACGGACAGTGTTAGCAACGAGCAGTACTTC. This encodes CASSLPTDSVSNEQYF.